This TCR beta chain is from a study of shared clonotypes between healthy human individuals. Terminally differentiated effector memory CD45RA+ cells were excluded from the naive CD8 cells, which were CD45RO-negative and positively selected for CCR7. This clone was observed a single time. Execution of the assay was at deep level. Sequencing used immunoSEQ multiplex PCR; TCRdb keeps in-frame clones, though not all of them. The sample consists of more than 500,000 clones, about 95% of them appearing once. Germline V CDR1 and CDR2: MNHEY, SMNVEV (reference sequence). The CDR3 length is 14 residues. V lost 3 bases and J lost 3, with 12 bases in between.

The receptor comes from a woman aged 30 to 39 in good health. What was sequenced was naive CD8+ T cells sorted from blood. The chain has TRBV27 and TRBJ2-7; no reliable D call. The CDR3 region is CASSFTLAGYEQYF. CDR3 nucleotides: TGTGCCAGCAGTTTTACTTTAGCAGGCTACGAGCAGTACTTC.